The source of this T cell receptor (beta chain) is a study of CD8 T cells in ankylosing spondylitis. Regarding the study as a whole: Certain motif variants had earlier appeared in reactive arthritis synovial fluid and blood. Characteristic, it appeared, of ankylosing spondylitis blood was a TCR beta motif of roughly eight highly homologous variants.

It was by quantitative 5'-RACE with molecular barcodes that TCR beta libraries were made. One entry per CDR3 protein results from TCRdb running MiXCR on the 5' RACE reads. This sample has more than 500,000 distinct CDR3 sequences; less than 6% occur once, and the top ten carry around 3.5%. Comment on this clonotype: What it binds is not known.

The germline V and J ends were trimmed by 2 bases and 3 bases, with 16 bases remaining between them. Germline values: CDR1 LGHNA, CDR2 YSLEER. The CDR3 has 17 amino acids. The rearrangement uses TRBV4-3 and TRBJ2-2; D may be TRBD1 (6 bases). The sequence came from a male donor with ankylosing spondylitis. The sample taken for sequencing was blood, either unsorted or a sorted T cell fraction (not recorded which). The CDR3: CASSQQVGKGDTGELFF. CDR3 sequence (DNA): TGCGCCAGCAGCCAACAAGTAGGGAAGGGGGACACCGGGGAGCTGTTTTTT.